This T cell receptor beta chain was found in a study of OX40 agonist ivuxolimab in advanced cancers. Study information: The study enrolled dose-escalation patients with hepatocellular carcinoma, melanoma, renal cell or head and neck cancer.

This CDR3 region has 15 residues. Trimming left V 4 bases short and J 0 bases short, with 13 bases between. CDR1 is LNHDA and CDR2 is SQIVND in the germline V gene (reference sequence). Using immunoSEQ multiplex PCR, the repertoire was profiled, and TCRdb retains in-frame clones only, with some absent. The sample shows some 64,000 clones, about nine tenths of them seen only once. Findings and limits, study-wide: Relative to CD4+ cells, CD8+ T cells on average had more expanded clones.

Concerning this clone: Antigen specificity is unknown.

This TCR came from an adult with an advanced solid tumor such as melanoma, head and neck, liver or kidney cancer. The chain joins TRBV19 to TRBJ2-7; a weak D match, TRBD2 (5 bases). The sequences come from CD4+ or CD8+ T cells sorted from blood, collected in a trial of the OX40 agonist ivuxolimab. The CDR3 protein is CASSKLRGLSYEQYF. The CDR3 coding sequence is TGTGCCAGTAGTAAACTTCGAGGGCTCTCCTACGAGCAGTACTTC.